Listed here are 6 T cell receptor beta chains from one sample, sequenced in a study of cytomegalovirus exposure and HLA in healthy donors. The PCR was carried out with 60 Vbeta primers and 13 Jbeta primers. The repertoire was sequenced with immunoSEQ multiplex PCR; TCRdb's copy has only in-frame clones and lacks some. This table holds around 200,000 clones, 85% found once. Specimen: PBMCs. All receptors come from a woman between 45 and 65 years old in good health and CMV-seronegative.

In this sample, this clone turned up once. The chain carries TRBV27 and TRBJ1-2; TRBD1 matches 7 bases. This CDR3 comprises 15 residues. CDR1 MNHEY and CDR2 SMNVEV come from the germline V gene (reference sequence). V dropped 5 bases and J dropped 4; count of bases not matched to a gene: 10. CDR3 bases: TGTGCCAGCAGTAGTGCCGGGACAGACTTCTATGGCTACACCTTC. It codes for CASSSAGTDFYGYTF.

CDR3 loop: CASSPRPLAGGPVGKNIQYF. The CDR3 DNA reads as TGTGCCAGTAGCCCCAGACCTCTAGCGGGAGGGCCGGTGGGCAAAAACATTCAGTACTTC. This chain uses TRBV19 with TRBJ2-4; TRBD2 matches 12 bases. In germline, CDR1 is LNHDA, CDR2 SQIVND (reference sequence). The V gene end was trimmed by 6 bases and the J gene end by 3 bases; junction bases not matched to a gene: 18. This CDR3 spans 20 amino acids.

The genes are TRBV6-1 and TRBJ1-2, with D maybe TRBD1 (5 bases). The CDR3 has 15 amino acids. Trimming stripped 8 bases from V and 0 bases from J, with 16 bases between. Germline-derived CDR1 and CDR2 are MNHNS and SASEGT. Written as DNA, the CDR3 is TGTGCCAGCCTAAGGCAGGGCTCACCTAACTATGGCTACACCTTC. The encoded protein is CASLRQGSPNYGYTF.

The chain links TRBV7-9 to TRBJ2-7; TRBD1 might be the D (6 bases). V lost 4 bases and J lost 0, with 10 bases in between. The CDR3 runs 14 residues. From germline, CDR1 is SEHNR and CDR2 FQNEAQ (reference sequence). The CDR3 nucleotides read TGTGCCAGCAGCTGGGGACACCTCTCCTACGAGCAGTACTTC. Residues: CASSWGHLSYEQYF.

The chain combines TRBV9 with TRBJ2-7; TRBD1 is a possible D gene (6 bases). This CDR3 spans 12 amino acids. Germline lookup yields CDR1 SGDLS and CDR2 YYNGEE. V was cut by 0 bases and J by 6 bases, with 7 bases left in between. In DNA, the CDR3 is TGTGCCAGCAGCGTAGCCAGGGGCGAGCAGTACTTC. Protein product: CASSVARGEQYF.

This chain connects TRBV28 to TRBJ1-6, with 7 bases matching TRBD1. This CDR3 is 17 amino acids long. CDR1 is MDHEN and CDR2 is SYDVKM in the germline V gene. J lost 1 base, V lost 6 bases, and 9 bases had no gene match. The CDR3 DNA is TGTGCCAGCAGACGACTTACAGGGGAATCCTATAATTCACCCCTCCACTTT. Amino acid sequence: CASRRLTGESYNSPLHF.